What follows is one T cell receptor beta chain and its context. Its antigen is not yet known. No per-base quality is available; no much larger clone lies one base away. TCRbeta CDR3 regions were amplified from genomic DNA using the immunoSEQ Assay, a bias-controlled multiplex PCR. Under the source paper's analysis protocol: The number of nucleated cells in each sample was estimated from the amplification of reference gene primers within the assay. To quantify the absolute abundance of each unique TCRbeta CDR3 rearrangement, sequence reads were collapsed and filtered. For each sample, productive Simpson clonality was calculated as the square root of Simpson's diversity index over productive rearrangements. The immuneACCESS repertoire file appears here via TCRdb, limited to in-frame rearrangements. These files lack a portion of the clones; in checked studies, under half of the deficit traces to unresolved V genes, and the cause of the others is not known. D and trimming were read from the DNA, whereas the V and J calls and clone size are those reported in that table. For this sample the table gives 99,000 or so clones, of which around 86% were detected only once. Together, the top ten hold roughly 4% of the sample.

This entry comes from a study of blood T cell repertoires in COVID-19 (dated by TCRdb to the early 2020s). Context from the whole study: The collaborator samples originated in the United States, Italy and Spain and spanned the acute and convalescent phases of COVID-19. The material from the prospective study consisted of cDNA or gDNA derived from T cells, B-cell-depleted T cells, or PBMCs. Nearly every sample came with metadata listing a de-identified subject ID, COVID-19 status, age in years and sex. Where HLA class I and class II types were available, the types were taken from metadata supplied by the sample provider, not from assay-based typing. The repertoires were made available in a free public database intended to serve as a resource for research on the immune response to SARS-CoV-2. Samples came from the ongoing ImmuneRACE study (first 160 participants) plus 1,254 subjects from 6 global collaborators. Deeply sampled blood TCRbeta repertoires from subjects exposed to, actively infected with, or recovered from COVID-19 were included in the dataset. General study outcomes and caveats: How much clinical and demographic metadata was included differed by source and by participant, and the metadata was provided uncurated.

Whole blood was collected in K2EDTA tubes by collaborating institutions according to the institutions' own protocols. For TCRbeta analysis, collaborator samples were shipped as frozen whole blood, as isolated PBMCs, or as DNA extracted from either sample type. V is shortened by 6 bases, J by 0 bases, and the region joining them spans 6 bases. CDR1 is given as SGHAT and CDR2 as FQDESV, both from the germline V gene (reference sequence). CDR3 length: 13 amino acids, cysteine to phenylalanine. Only the CDR3 part of the read is kept: 39 bases, read in frame from the first base. Sequenced material: peripheral blood. The sequence came from a man over 45 with acute or convalescent COVID-19. This sequence uses TRBV11-1 and TRBJ2-1; tentative D gene TRBD1, with 5 bases matching. The DNA reads as follows: TGTGCCAGCAGTGACAGCTCCTACAATGAGCAGTTCTTC. Protein translation: CASSDSSYNEQFF.